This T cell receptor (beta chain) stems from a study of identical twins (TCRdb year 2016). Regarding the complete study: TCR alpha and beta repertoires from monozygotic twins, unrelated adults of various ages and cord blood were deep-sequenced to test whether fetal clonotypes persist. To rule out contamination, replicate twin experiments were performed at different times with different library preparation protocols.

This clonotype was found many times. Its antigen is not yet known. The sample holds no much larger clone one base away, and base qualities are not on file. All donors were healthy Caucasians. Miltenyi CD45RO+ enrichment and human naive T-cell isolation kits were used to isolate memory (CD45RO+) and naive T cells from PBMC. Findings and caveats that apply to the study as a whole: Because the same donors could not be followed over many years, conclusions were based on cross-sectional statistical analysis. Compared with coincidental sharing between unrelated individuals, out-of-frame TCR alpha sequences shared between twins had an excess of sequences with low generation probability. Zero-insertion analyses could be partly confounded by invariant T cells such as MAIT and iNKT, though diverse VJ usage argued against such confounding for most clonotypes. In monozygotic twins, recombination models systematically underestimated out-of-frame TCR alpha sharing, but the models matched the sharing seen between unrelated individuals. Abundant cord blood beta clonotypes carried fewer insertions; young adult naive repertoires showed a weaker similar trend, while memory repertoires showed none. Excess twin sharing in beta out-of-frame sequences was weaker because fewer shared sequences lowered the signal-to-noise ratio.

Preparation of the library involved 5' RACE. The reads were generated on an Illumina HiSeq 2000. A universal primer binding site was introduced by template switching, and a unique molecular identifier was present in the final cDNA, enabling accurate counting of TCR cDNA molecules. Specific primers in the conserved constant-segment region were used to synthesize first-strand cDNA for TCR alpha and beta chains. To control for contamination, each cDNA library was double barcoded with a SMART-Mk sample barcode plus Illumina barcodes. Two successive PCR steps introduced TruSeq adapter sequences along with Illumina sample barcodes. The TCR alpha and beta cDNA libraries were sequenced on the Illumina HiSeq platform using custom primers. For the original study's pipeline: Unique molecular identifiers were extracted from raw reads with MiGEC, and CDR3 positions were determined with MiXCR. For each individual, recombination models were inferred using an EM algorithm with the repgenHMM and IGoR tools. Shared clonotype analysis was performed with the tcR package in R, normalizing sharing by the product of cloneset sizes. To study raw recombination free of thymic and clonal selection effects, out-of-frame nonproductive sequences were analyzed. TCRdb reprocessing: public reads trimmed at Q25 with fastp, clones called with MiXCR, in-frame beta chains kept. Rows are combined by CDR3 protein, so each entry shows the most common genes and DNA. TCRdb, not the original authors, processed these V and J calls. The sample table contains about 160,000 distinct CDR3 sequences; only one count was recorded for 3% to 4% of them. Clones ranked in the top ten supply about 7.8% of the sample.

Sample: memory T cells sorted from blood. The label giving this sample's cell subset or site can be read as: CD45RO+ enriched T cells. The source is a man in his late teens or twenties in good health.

The CDR3 reads CASSIRTSSETQYF. The DNA reads as follows: TGTGCCAGCAGCATCCGGACTAGTTCAGAGACCCAGTACTTC. The rearrangement combines TRBV7-2 with TRBJ2-5; 7 bases in between match TRBD2. Spanning cysteine to phenylalanine, the CDR3 consists of 14 amino acids. Only the CDR3 portion is preserved as DNA: 42 bases, with reading frame beginning at the first base. V ends up 5 bases short and J 4 bases short, with an unmatched junction base count of 7. Via the germline V gene, CDR1 is SGHTA and CDR2 FQGNSA.